The T cell receptor (beta chain) described here comes from a study of STAT5B mutations in CD4+ large granular lymphocyte leukemia. The authors' processing: A productive frequency of 2.59 x 10-5 was the lowest detectable. The table came from immunoSEQ multiplex PCR; TCRdb's copy has only in-frame clones and leaves some out. For V, J and clone size, that table is used; D and trimming come from the DNA. The repertoire consists of 35,000 to 40,000 clones, with roughly 85% occurring once and the leading ten covering 1% to 1.5%. V lost 4 bases to trimming and J lost 7 bases; unmatched junction nucleotides: 7. Germline V gene data show CDR1 as WSHSY and CDR2 as SAAADI. The CDR3 extends over 14 amino acids. Control samples were healthy donors' buffy coats.

This clonotype was sampled from a human donor in good health. The chain has TRBV10-2 and TRBJ1-5, with 7 nucleotides matching TRBD1. The sample was CD4+ T cells from blood buffy coats. CDR3 protein: CASSADRGGQPQHF. CDR3 sequence (DNA): TGCGCCAGCAGTGCGGACAGAGGGGGCCAGCCCCAGCATTTT.